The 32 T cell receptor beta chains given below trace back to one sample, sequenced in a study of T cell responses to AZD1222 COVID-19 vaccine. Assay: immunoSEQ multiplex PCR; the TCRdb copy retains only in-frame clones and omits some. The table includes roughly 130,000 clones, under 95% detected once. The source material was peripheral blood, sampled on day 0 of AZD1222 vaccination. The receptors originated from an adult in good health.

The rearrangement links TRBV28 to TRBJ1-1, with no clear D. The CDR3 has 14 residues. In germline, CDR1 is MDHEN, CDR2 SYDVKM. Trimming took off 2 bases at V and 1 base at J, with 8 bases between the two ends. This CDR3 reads CASSLGRGNTEAFF. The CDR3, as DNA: TGTGCCAGCAGTTTAGGGAGAGGGAACACTGAAGCTTTCTTT.

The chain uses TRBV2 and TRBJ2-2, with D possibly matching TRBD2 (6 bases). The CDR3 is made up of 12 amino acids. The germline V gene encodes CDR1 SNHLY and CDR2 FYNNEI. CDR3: CGGSSDTGELFF. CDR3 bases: TGTGGGGGGTCTAGCGACACCGGGGAGCTGTTTTTT.

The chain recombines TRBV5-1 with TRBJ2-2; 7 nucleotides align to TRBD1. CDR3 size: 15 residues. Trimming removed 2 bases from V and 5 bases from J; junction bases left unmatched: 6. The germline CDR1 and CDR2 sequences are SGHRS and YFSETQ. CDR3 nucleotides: TGCGCCAGCAGCTTATCAGGGGGAAGGACCGGGGAGCTGTTTTTT. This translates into CASSLSGGRTGELFF.

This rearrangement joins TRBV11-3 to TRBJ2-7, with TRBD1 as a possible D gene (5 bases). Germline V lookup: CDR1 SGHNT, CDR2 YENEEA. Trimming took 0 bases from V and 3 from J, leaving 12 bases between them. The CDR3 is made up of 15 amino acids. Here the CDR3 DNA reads TGTGCCAGCAGCTTAGAAAGCCAGGGATACTACGAGCAGTACTTC. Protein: CASSLESQGYYEQYF.

CDR3 sequence: CASSLDNRGRGSDTQYF. The CDR3, as DNA: TGCGCCAGCAGCTTGGATAACCGCGGGAGGGGGTCAGATACGCAGTATTTT. The genes are TRBV5-1 and TRBJ2-3; 9 bases agree with TRBD2. With 0 bases clipped from V and 4 bases from J, the junction kept 9 bases outside the gene matches. The length of the CDR3 is 17 residues. CDR1 is SGHRS, CDR2 YFSETQ, per germline. The whole variable domain, filled in from reference TRBV5-1 and TRBJ2-3, reads KAGVTQTPRYLIKTRGQQVTLSCSPISGHRSVSWYQQTPGQGLQFLFEYFSETQRNKGNFPGRFSGRQFSNSRSEMNVSTLELGDSALYLCASSLDNRGRGSDTQYFGPGTRLTVL.

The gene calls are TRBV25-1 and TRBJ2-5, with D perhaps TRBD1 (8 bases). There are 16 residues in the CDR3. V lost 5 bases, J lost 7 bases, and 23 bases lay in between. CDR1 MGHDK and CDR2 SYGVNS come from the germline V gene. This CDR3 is CASSIPGQAPGGTQYF. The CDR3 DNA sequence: TGTGCCAGCAGTATCCCGGGACAGGCCCCGGGGGGGACCCAGTACTTC.

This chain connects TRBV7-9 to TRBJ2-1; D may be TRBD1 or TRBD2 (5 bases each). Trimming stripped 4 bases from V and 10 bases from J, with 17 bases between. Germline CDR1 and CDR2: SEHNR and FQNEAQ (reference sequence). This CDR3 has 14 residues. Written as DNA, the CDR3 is TGTGCCAGCAGCTCCACGGGGCCCGACAGCGAGCAGTTCTTC. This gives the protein CASSSTGPDSEQFF. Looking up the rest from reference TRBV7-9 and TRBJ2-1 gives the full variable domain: DTGVSQNPRHKITKRGQNVTFRCDPISEHNRLYWYRQTLGQGPEFLTYFQNEAQLEKSRLLSDRFSAERPKGSFSTLEIQRTEQGDSAMYLCASSSTGPDSEQFFGPGTRLTVL.

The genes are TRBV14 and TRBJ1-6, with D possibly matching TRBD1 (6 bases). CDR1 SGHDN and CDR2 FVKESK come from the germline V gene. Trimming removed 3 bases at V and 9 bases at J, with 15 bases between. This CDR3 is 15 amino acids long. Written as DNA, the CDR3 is TGTGCCAGCAGCCAGTCACAGGGTCTGGCTTCACCCCTCCACTTT. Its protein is CASSQSQGLASPLHF.

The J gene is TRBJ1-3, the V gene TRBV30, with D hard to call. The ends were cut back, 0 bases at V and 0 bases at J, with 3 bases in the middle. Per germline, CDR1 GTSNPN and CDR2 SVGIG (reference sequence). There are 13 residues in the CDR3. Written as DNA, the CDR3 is TGTGCCTGGAGTGTAAGCTCTGGAAACACCATATATTTT. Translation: CAWSVSSGNTIYF.

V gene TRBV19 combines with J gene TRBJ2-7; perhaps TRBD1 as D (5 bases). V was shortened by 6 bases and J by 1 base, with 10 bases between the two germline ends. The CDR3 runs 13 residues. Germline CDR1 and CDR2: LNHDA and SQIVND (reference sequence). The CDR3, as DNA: TGTGCCAGTAGCCCCCCAGGGTCCTACGAGCAGTACTTC. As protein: CASSPPGSYEQYF.

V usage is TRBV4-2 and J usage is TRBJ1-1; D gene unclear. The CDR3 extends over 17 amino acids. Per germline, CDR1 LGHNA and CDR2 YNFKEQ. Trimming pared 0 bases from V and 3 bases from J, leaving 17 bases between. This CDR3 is CASSQEIGTRKYTEAFF. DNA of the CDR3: TGTGCCAGCAGCCAAGAAATAGGCACGAGGAAGTACACTGAAGCTTTCTTT.

CDR3: CSASGVGLAGTTGNEQFF. The CDR3 DNA reads TGCAGTGCTAGTGGTGTCGGACTAGCGGGAACTACGGGTAATGAGCAGTTCTTC. The V gene is TRBV20-1, the J gene TRBJ2-1, with TRBD2 matching 12 bases. CDR1 is DFQATT and CDR2 is SNEGSKA in the germline V gene (reference sequence). J was trimmed by 7 bases and V by 3 bases; bases with no gene match: 16. The CDR3 consists of 18 residues.

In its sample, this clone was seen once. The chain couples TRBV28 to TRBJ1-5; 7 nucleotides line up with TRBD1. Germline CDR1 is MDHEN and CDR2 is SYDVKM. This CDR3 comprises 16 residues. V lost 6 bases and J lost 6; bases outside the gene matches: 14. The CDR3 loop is CASSLETGMVGQPQHF. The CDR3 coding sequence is TGTGCCAGCAGCCTTGAGACAGGGATGGTTGGTCAGCCCCAGCATTTT. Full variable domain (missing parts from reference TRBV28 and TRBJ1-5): DVKVTQSSRYLVKRTGEKVFLECVQDMDHENMFWYRQDPGLGLRLIYFSYDVKMKEKGDIPEGYSVSREKKERFSLILESASTNQTSMYLCASSLETGMVGQPQHFGDGTRLSIL.

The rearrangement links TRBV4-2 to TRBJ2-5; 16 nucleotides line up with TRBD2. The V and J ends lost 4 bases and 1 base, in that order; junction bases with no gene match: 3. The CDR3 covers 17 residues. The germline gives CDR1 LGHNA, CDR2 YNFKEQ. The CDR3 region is CASSPGLAGGIQETQYF. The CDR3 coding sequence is TGTGCCAGCAGCCCGGGACTAGCGGGAGGGATCCAAGAGACCCAGTACTTC.

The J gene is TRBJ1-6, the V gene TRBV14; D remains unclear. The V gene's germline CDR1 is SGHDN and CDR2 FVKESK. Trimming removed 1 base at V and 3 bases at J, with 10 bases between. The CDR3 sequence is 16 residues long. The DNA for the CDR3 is TGTGCCAGCAGCCAAGGGGGTCAGCTCTATAATTCACCCCTCCACTTT. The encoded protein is CASSQGGQLYNSPLHF.

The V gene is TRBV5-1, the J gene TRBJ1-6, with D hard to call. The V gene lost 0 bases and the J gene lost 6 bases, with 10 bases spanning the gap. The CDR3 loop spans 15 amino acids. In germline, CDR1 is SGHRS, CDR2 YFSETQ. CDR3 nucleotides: TGCGCCAGCAGCTTGGAAGGAGGTAGTAATTCACCCCTCCACTTT. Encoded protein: CASSLEGGSNSPLHF.

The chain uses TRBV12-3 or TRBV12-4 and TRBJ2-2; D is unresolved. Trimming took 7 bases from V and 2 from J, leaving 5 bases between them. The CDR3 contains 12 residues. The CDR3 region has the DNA TGTGCCAGCATGTTTAACACCGGGGAGCTGTTTTTT. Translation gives CASMFNTGELFF.

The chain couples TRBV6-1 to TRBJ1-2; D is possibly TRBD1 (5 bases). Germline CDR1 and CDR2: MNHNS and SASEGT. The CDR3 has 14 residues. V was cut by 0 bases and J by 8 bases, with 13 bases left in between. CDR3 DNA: TGTGCCAGCAGTGAAGCGCGAGGGGTCTGGGGCTACACCTTC. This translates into CASSEARGVWGYTF.

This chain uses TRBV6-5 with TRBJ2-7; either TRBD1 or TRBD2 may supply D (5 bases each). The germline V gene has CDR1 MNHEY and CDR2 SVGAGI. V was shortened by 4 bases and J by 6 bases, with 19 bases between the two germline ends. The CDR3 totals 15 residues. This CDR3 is CASSFRDPRSPEQYF. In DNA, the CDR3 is TGTGCCAGCAGTTTTCGGGACCCCCGATCCCCCGAGCAGTACTTC.

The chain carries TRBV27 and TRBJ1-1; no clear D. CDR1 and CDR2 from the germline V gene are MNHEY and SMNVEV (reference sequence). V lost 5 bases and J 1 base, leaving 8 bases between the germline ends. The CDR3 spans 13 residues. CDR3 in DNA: TGTGCCAGCAGTCCCTACAAGAACACTGAAGCTTTCTTT. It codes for CASSPYKNTEAFF.

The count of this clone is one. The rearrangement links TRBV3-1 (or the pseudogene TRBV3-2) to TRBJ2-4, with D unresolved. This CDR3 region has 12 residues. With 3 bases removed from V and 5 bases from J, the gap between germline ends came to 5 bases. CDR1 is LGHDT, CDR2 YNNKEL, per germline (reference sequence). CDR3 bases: TGTGCCAGCAGCCACCGGGAAAACATTCAGTACTTC. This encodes CASSHRENIQYF.

CDR3 amino acids: CASSQEGGWDTEAFF. The CDR3 DNA reads TGCGCCAGCAGCCAAGAAGGGGGATGGGACACTGAAGCTTTCTTT. This chain uses TRBV4-1 with TRBJ1-1; D possibly corresponds to TRBD1 (6 bases). The germline V gene has CDR1 MGHRA and CDR2 YSYEKL. There are 15 residues in the CDR3. Trimming took off 0 bases at V and 3 bases at J, with 11 bases between the two ends.

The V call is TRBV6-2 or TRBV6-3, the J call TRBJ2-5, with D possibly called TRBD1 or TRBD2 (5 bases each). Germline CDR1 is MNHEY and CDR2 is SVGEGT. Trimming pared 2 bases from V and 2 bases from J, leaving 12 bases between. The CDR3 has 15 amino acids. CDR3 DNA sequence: TGTGCCAGCAGTTACCACGGGACGGAGCAAGAGACCCAGTACTTC. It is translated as CASSYHGTEQETQYF.

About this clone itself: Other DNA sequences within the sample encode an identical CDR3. The CDR3 coding sequence is TGCGCCAGCAGCTTGGCCGGAGGGGGCAATCAGCCCCAGCATTTT. Its protein is CASSLAGGGNQPQHF. The chain recombines TRBV5-1 with TRBJ1-5, with D possibly matching TRBD1 (5 bases). The germline V gene encodes CDR1 SGHRS and CDR2 YFSETQ. Trimming cost V 0 bases and J 2 bases, with 9 bases left between them. CDR3 length equals 15 residues. Full variable domain (missing parts from reference TRBV5-1 and TRBJ1-5): KAGVTQTPRYLIKTRGQQVTLSCSPISGHRSVSWYQQTPGQGLQFLFEYFSETQRNKGNFPGRFSGRQFSNSRSEMNVSTLELGDSALYLCASSLAGGGNQPQHFGDGTRLSIL.

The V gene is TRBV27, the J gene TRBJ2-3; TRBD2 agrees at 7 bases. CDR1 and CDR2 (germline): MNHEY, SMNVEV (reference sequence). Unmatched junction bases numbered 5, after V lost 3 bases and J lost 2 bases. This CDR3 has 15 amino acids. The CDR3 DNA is TGTGCCAGCAGTTTGGGAGCGGGGTACACAGATACGCAGTATTTT. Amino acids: CASSLGAGYTDTQYF.

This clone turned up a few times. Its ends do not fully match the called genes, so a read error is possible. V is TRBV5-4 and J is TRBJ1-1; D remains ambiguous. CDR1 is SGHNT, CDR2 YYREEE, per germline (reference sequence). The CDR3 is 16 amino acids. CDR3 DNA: TGTGCCAGCACCTTGGCCCGGGGAGGGTCGAACACTGAAGCTTTCTTT. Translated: CASTLARGGSNTEAFF.

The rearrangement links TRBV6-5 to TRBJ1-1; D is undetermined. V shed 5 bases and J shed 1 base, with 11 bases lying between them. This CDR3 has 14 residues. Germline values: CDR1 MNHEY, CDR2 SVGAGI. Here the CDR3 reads CASSPVFGNTEAFF. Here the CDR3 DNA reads TGTGCCAGCAGTCCAGTGTTCGGGAACACTGAAGCTTTCTTT.

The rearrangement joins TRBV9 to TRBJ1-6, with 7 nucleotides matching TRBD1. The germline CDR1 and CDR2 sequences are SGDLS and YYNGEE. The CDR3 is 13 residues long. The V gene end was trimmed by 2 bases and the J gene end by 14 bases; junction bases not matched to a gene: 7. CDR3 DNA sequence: TGTGCCAGCAGCGTTAGACAGGGTCAAACCCTCCACTTT. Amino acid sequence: CASSVRQGQTLHF.

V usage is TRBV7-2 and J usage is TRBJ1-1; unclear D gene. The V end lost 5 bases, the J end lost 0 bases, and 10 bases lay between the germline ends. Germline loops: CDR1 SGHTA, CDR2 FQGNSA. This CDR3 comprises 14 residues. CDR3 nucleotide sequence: TGTGCCAGCAGCATCAGATTTATGAACACTGAAGCTTTCTTT. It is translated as CASSIRFMNTEAFF.

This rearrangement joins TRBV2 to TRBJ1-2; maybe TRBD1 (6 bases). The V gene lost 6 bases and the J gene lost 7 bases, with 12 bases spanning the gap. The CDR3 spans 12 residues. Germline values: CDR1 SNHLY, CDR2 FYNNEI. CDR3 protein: CASSLQGPGYTF. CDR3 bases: TGTGCCAGCAGCCTACAGGGTCCTGGCTACACCTTC.

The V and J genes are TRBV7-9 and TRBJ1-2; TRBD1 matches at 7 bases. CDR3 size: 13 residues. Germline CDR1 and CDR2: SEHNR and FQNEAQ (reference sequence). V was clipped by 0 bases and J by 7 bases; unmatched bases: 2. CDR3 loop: CASSLATGLGYTF. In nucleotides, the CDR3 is TGTGCCAGCAGCTTAGCGACAGGGCTTGGCTACACCTTC.

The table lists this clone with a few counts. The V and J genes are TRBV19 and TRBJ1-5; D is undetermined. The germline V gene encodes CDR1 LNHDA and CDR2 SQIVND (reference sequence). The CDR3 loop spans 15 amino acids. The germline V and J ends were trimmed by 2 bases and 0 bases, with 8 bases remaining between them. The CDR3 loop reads CASSIQHLSNQPQHF. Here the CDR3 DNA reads TGTGCCAGTAGTATACAACACCTTAGCAATCAGCCCCAGCATTTT.